This T cell receptor beta chain was recorded in a study of blood T cells in healthy people across ages. Whole-study results and caveats: Per-million-T-cell TCR beta diversity fell roughly linearly with age. Donor CMV status, an unknown factor, possibly confounded changes in expanded clonotypes.

Each donor gave 9 to 10 milliliters of peripheral blood. Per sample, no less than 5 micrograms of total RNA were extracted. This clonotype occurred a few times. Its specificity is unknown. The CDR3 runs to 11 residues. Per the germline V gene, CDR1 is DFQATT and CDR2 is SNEGSKA (reference sequence). The authors ran a second PCR of roughly 6 to 11 cycles using a sample-barcoded 5' primer and a J-beta primer mix. TCRdb redid the calling of the 5' RACE reads with MiXCR, one entry per CDR3 protein. The sample holds about 1 million distinct CDR3 sequences, more than 40% seen once. The genes are TRBV20-1 and TRBJ2-3; no reliable D call. The receptor comes from a woman aged 55-70 years in good health. The sample was blood. Here the CDR3 reads CSAPRPNTQYF. In DNA form, the CDR3 reads TGCAGCGCCCCCCGGCCGAATACGCAGTATTTT.